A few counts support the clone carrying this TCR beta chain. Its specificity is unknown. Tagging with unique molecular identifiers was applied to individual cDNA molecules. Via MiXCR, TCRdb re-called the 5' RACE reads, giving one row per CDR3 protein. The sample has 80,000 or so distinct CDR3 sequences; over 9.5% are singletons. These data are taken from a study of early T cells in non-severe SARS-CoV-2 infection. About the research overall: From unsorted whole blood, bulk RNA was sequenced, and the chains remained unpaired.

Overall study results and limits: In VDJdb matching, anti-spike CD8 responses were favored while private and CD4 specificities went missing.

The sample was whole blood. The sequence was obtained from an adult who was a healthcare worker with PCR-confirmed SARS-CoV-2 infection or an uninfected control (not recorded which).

The CDR3 loop reads CASSQRTGFNEQFF. For the CDR3, the DNA is TGTGCCAGCAGCCAGCGGACAGGGTTCAATGAGCAGTTCTTC. The rearrangement links TRBV3-1 to TRBJ2-1, with TRBD1 matching 8 bases. The J segment lost 6 bases and the V segment lost 3 bases, leaving 4 bases of the junction unmatched. The V gene's germline CDR1 is LGHDT and CDR2 YNNKEL (reference sequence). This CDR3 spans 14 amino acids.